These 24 T cell receptor beta chains originate from one sample sequenced in a study of T cells after somatic rescue of genetic block. Clones were sequenced by immunoSEQ multiplex PCR, and TCRdb holds only the in-frame ones, with some missing. The sample has fewer than 150,000 clones, 85% to 95% seen once. The sample comprised peripheral blood mononuclear cells (PBMCs). The receptors stem from a woman aged 18-29 years.

This clone was detected once. The J gene is TRBJ1-2, the V gene TRBV30; the D is unclear. Trimming pared 3 bases from V and 0 bases from J, leaving 11 bases between. CDR3 length: 14 amino acids. Looked up from germline, CDR1 is GTSNPN and CDR2 is SVGIG (reference sequence). In DNA, the CDR3 is TGTGCCTGGAGACTAGTGTCAGCTAACTATGGCTACACCTTC. Amino acids: CAWRLVSANYGYTF.

The chain employs TRBV18 and TRBJ1-2, with 7 bases identical to TRBD1. The CDR3 length is 15 residues. V dropped 3 bases and J dropped 2; count of bases not matched to a gene: 6. Germline CDR1 is KGHSH and CDR2 is LQKENI. CDR3 protein: CASSPFGTDNYGYTF. CDR3 DNA: TGTGCCAGCTCACCGTTCGGGACAGACAACTATGGCTACACCTTC.

The chain is built from TRBV15 and TRBJ2-6, with D uncertain. CDR3 length: 16 residues. V was cut by 0 bases and J by 0 bases, with 6 bases left in between. From germline, CDR1 is LNHNV and CDR2 YYDKDF (reference sequence). Here the CDR3 reads CATSRDTGSGANVLTF. The CDR3 DNA is TGTGCCACCAGCAGAGATACGGGCTCTGGGGCCAACGTCCTGACTTTC.

This chain links TRBV21-1 with TRBJ2-7. TRBV21-1 is a known pseudogene. This CDR3 is 15 amino acids long. CDR3 loop: CASSSTGEGPYEQYF. The CDR3 DNA sequence: TGTGCCAGCAGCAGCACAGGTGAGGGACCCTACGAGCAGTACTTC.

In this sample, this clone turned up once. The CDR3 is CASSPGGSYNEQFF. Written as DNA, the CDR3 is TGTGCCAGCAGTCCCGGGGGGTCCTACAATGAGCAGTTCTTC. This chain links TRBV7-6 with TRBJ2-1, with 7 bases fitting TRBD2. The CDR3 is 14 amino acids. J gave up 1 base and V 6 bases, and 3 bases lay outside the gene matches. Germline CDR1 SGHVS, CDR2 FNYEAQ.

The rearrangement joins TRBV27 to TRBJ1-6, with no clear D. Trimming removed 4 bases from V and 5 bases from J, with 9 bases in between. CDR3 length: 14 residues. Germline values: CDR1 MNHEY, CDR2 SMNVEV (reference sequence). For the CDR3, the DNA is TGTGCCAGCAGTTACCAAAGGAATAATTCACCCCTCCACTTT. This translates into CASSYQRNNSPLHF.

The chain carries TRBV2 and TRBJ1-2, with 9 nucleotides matching TRBD1. V dropped 9 bases and J dropped 0; count of bases not matched to a gene: 2. The CDR3 runs to 13 residues. Per the germline V gene, CDR1 is SNHLY and CDR2 is FYNNEI. Written as DNA, the CDR3 is TGTGCCAGGGGACAGGGAACTAACTATGGCTACACCTTC. Translated, it gives CARGQGTNYGYTF.

The chain has TRBV11-3 and TRBJ2-7; 8 positions agree with TRBD1. Germline CDR1 is SGHNT and CDR2 is YENEEA. V shed 5 bases, J shed 0 bases, and the junction held 6 bases outside the gene matches. The CDR3 is made up of 15 amino acids. CDR3 coding DNA: TGTGCCAGCAGCCCCCAGGGGGCTCACTCCTACGAGCAGTACTTC. Its protein product is CASSPQGAHSYEQYF.

CDR3 sequence (DNA): TGCGCCAGCAGCCAGGGGGGACAGCGTAACACTGAAGCTTTCTTT. Translation: CASSQGGQRNTEAFF. The chain employs TRBV4-3 and TRBJ1-1; 7 bases are a match to TRBD1. This CDR3 comprises 15 residues. Per the germline V gene, CDR1 is LGHNA and CDR2 is YSLEER. The V and J ends lost 3 bases and 2 bases, in that order; junction bases with no gene match: 6.

The chain joins TRBV11-3 to TRBJ1-3; D perhaps matches TRBD1 (5 bases). The CDR3 spans 16 residues. Germline lookup yields CDR1 SGHNT and CDR2 YENEEA. The V end was cut by 7 bases, the J end by 0 bases, with 16 bases between. CDR3 amino acids: CASNGGDGDSGNTIYF. Here the CDR3 DNA reads TGTGCCAGCAATGGAGGGGACGGAGACTCTGGAAACACCATATATTTT. Using reference TRBV11-3 and TRBJ1-3 for the parts outside the CDR3, the full variable domain is EAGVVQSPRYKIIEKKQPVAFWCNPISGHNTLYWYLQNLGQGPELLIRYENEEAVDDSQLPKDRFSAERLKGVDSTLKIQPAELGDSAVYLCASNGGDGDSGNTIYFGEGSWLTVV.

The table lists this clone with a count of one. The chain joins TRBV6-6 to TRBJ1-5; unclear D gene. Germline V gene sequence: CDR1 MNHNY, CDR2 SVGAGI (reference sequence). This CDR3 contains 14 residues. V was pared by 7 bases and J by 8 bases, with 18 bases between. The CDR3 reads CASTLDGPGEPQHF. The DNA of the CDR3 is TGTGCCAGCACCCTGGACGGTCCTGGGGAGCCCCAGCATTTT.

The chain is built from TRBV7-8 and TRBJ1-1; perhaps TRBD1 as D (5 bases). This CDR3 region has 13 residues. The ends were cut back, 2 bases at V and 4 bases at J, with 8 bases in the middle. CDR1 SGHVS and CDR2 FQNEAQ come from the germline V gene. CDR3 nucleotides: TGTGCCAGCAGCTTAAGCAGGGTCACTGAAGCTTTCTTT. Its translation is CASSLSRVTEAFF.

The rearrangement uses TRBV5-1 and TRBJ2-3; the D is unclear. The V end lost 2 bases, the J end lost 0 bases, and 7 bases lay between the germline ends. Germline CDR1 and CDR2: SGHRS and YFSETQ. CDR3 length equals 14 residues. Here the CDR3 DNA reads TGCGCCAGCAGCTTCGGCTGGAGCACAGATACGCAGTATTTT. Its translation is CASSFGWSTDTQYF.

The chain is built from TRBV27 and TRBJ2-5, with TRBD2 matching 8 bases. V lost 8 bases and J lost 6; bases outside the gene matches: 8. The CDR3 totals 13 residues. Germline V lookup: CDR1 MNHEY, CDR2 SMNVEV (reference sequence). The CDR3 reads CASCRGGGQTQYF. The CDR3 DNA sequence: TGTGCCAGCTGCCGGGGGGGCGGGCAGACCCAGTACTTC.

The chain combines TRBV6-5 with TRBJ1-5, with D maybe TRBD1 (5 bases). This CDR3 spans 14 amino acids. Trimming shortened V by 5 bases and J by 4 bases, and 12 bases separated the two germline ends. Germline lookup yields CDR1 MNHEY and CDR2 SVGAGI. CDR3 sequence: CASSRHQGNQPQHF. In DNA form, the CDR3 reads TGTGCCAGCAGTCGACACCAGGGAAATCAGCCCCAGCATTTT.

Here the CDR3 reads CASSLGPTSGGPSTQYF. The CDR3 bases are TGCGCCAGCAGCTTGGGACCCACGAGCGGGGGGCCCTCGACCCAGTACTTC. This chain uses TRBV5-1 with TRBJ2-5; 9 bases align to TRBD2. Germline V gives CDR1 SGHRS, CDR2 YFSETQ. The J segment lost 7 bases and the V segment lost 0 bases, leaving 13 bases of the junction unmatched. This CDR3 comprises 17 residues.

This clone was observed a few times. The chain combines TRBV7-2 with TRBJ1-1; maybe TRBD1 (5 bases). This CDR3 is 14 amino acids long. The ends were cut back, 5 bases at V and 1 base at J, with 11 bases in the middle. In germline, CDR1 is SGHTA, CDR2 FQGNSA. CDR3 residues: CASSEQGENTEAFF. CDR3 nucleotides: TGTGCCAGCAGCGAGCAGGGCGAGAACACTGAAGCTTTCTTT.

The chain combines TRBV9 with TRBJ1-2, with D perhaps matching TRBD1 (5 bases). V was shortened by 0 bases and J by 8 bases, with 14 bases between the two germline ends. Germline loops: CDR1 SGDLS, CDR2 YYNGEE. CDR3 length: 14 residues. The CDR3 DNA reads as TGTGCCAGCAGCGTAGCTACGGGAGGGGAAGGCTACACCTTC. Translating it yields CASSVATGGEGYTF.

The rearrangement links TRBV5-4 to TRBJ1-3; D remains ambiguous. Trimming pared 2 bases from V and 2 bases from J, leaving 8 bases between. The germline V gene has CDR1 SGHNT and CDR2 YYREEE (reference sequence). The CDR3 loop spans 14 amino acids. The CDR3 here is CASSLGTAGNTIYF. The CDR3 bases are TGTGCCAGCAGCTTAGGCACAGCTGGAAACACCATATATTTT.

In DNA form, the CDR3 reads TGTGCCAGCAGTCCGTCGCCGGGACAGGGGCATGGCTACACCTTC. This encodes CASSPSPGQGHGYTF. The chain uses TRBV27 and TRBJ1-2; TRBD1 agrees at 10 bases. This CDR3 comprises 15 residues. Germline lookup yields CDR1 MNHEY and CDR2 SMNVEV (reference sequence). J was trimmed by 6 bases and V by 5 bases; bases with no gene match: 9.

V is TRBV7-2 and J is TRBJ1-2; D is ambiguous. The CDR3 length is 16 residues. V dropped 1 base and J dropped 4 bases, with 16 bases sitting between them. The germline V gene encodes CDR1 SGHTA and CDR2 FQGNSA. In nucleotides, the CDR3 is TGTGCCAGCAGCTTAGAGGTCGGAGTGAACCTCTATGGCTACACCTTC. It is translated as CASSLEVGVNLYGYTF.

The chain joins TRBV29-1 to TRBJ1-5, with TRBD1 matching 10 bases. Germline loops: CDR1 SQVTM, CDR2 ANQGSEA. V trimming: 5 bases; J trimming: 4 bases; junction bases outside the gene matches: 2. The CDR3 extends over 13 amino acids. The CDR3: CSVWTGGNQPQHF. The CDR3 nucleotides read TGCAGCGTTTGGACAGGGGGAAATCAGCCCCAGCATTTT.

The genes are TRBV6-1 and TRBJ2-7, with a weak D call TRBD1 (6 bases). V was pared by 6 bases and J by 13 bases, with 22 bases between. The germline V gene has CDR1 MNHNS and CDR2 SASEGT. The CDR3 runs 13 residues. CDR3 in DNA: TGTGCCAGCAGCGTTGAGACAGGCCACTTAAACTACTTC. Its translation: CASSVETGHLNYF.

This clone has only a few counts. The chain links TRBV4-1 to TRBJ1-2; D perhaps matches TRBD1 (5 bases). Looked up from germline, CDR1 is MGHRA and CDR2 is YSYEKL. The CDR3 loop spans 14 amino acids. The V end lost 1 base, the J end lost 8 bases, and 14 bases lay between the germline ends. The CDR3 here is CASSQVGTSQGYTF. The CDR3 DNA is TGCGCCAGCAGCCAAGTAGGGACGAGCCAAGGCTACACCTTC.